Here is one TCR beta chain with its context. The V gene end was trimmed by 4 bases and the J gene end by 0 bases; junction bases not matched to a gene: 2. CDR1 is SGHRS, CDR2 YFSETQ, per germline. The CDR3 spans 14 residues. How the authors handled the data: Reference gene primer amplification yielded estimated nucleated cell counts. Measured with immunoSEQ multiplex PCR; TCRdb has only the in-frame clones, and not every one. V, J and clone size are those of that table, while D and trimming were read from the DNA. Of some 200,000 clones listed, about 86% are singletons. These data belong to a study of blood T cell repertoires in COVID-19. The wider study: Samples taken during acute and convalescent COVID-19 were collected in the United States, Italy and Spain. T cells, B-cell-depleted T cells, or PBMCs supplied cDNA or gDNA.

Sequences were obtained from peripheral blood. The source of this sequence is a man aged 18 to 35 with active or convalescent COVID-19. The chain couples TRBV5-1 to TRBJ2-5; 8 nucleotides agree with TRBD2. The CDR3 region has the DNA TGCGCCAGCAGCATACTAGCGGACCAAGAGACCCAGTACTTC. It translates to CASSILADQETQYF.